This TCR beta chain is drawn from a study of T cell responses to AZD1222 COVID-19 vaccine. In the case of this clone: Its antigen is currently unknown.

Here immunoSEQ multiplex PCR was the method, and the copy in TCRdb shows in-frame clones only, minus some. Among about 83,000 clones, 80% to 90% were seen once, and the ten largest hold 30% to 35%. Study-wide results and caveats: Following two doses of AZD1222, Spike-specific TCR breadth and depth rose. Clonal diversity may have been underestimated in mostly white British donors. Among AZD1222 vaccinees, only five or six were seropositive at baseline.

This receptor was obtained from an adult in good health. The material sequenced was peripheral blood, taken on day 0 of AZD1222 vaccination.

The CDR3 reads CASSYTGGYQPQHF. In DNA, the CDR3 is TGTGCCAGCAGTTATACAGGGGGATATCAGCCCCAGCATTTT. The chain is built from TRBV27 and TRBJ1-5; 8 positions agree with TRBD1. J lost 5 bases, V lost 4 bases, and 4 bases had no gene match. The V gene's germline CDR1 is MNHEY and CDR2 SMNVEV (reference sequence). The CDR3 is 14 amino acids.